A selection of T cell receptor beta chains follows, all from one sample in a study of Graves' ophthalmopathy and Graves' hyperthyroidism. TCRdb fed the multiplex PCR reads into MiXCR, producing one record per CDR3 protein. The data hold hundreds of thousands of distinct CDR3 sequences, with approximately 40% observed a single time. The source material was peripheral blood. The receptor set was obtained from an adult man with Graves' ophthalmopathy. CDR3s include the opening cysteine and the closing phenylalanine or tryptophan. Fields, in order: J gene, V gene, CDR3 protein.

TRBJ2-5 | TRBV10-3 | CAISSTTGGETQYF
TRBJ1-5 | TRBV19 | CASSIGAGGLNQPQHF
TRBJ1-1 | TRBV7-9 | CASSLLQRNTEAFF
TRBJ1-4 | TRBV7-8 | CASSLAPEGRTKLFF
TRBJ1-1 | TRBV7-7 | CASSLVLDGGVNTEAFF
TRBJ1-4 | TRBV20-1 | CSAREGRDEKLFF
TRBJ1-4 | TRBV6-5 | CAISPDLGEKLFF
TRBJ2-2 | TRBV9 | CASSKSGNTGELFF
TRBJ1-5 | TRBV2 | CASSPGTPNRPQHF
TRBJ1-2 | TRBV5-4 | CASSRAGQGEFYGYTF
TRBJ1-1 | TRBV14 | CASSPSRAEAFF
TRBJ2-6 | TRBV7-9 | CASSPNVGAGANVLTF
TRBJ2-3 | TRBV4-1 | CATSRWVKVTDTQYF
TRBJ2-7 | TRBV7-9 | CASSQDGAGGSYEQYF
TRBJ2-7 | TRBV7-9 | CASSSRTGLRYEQYF
TRBJ1-1 | TRBV10-3 | CAIRNVKYRDKNTEAFF
TRBJ1-2 | TRBV15 | CATSSLRGGYTF
TRBJ1-4 | TRBV7-9 | CASSQVYGGEKLFF
TRBJ1-2 | TRBV7-8 | CASSLSGGGYGYTF
TRBJ1-2 | TRBV7-3 | CASSLQGATGYTF
TRBJ1-2 | TRBV25-1 | CASSPHGTDFRYGYTF
TRBJ2-7 | TRBV2 | CASSLRGDGYEQYF
TRBJ2-7 | TRBV20-1 | CSARHLKEQYF
TRBJ2-6 | TRBV15 | CATSKRFGTGGPDNVLTF
TRBJ2-3 | TRBV7-2 | CASSWGLAGVVTDTQYF
TRBJ2-7 | TRBV15 | CATRAPSVRTKGSYEQYF
TRBJ2-7 | TRBV5-6 | CASGRGSYEQYF
TRBJ2-2 | TRBV7-9 | CASSQLESYTGELFF
TRBJ2-7 | TRBV11-1 | CASSLETAQIPSGTGSKVYEQYF
TRBJ1-1 | TRBV20-1 | CSARDRGLNTEAFF
TRBJ1-4 | TRBV29-1 | CSVEGGAQGANEKLFF
TRBJ2-2 | TRBV7-9 | CASSLTAQAGELFF
TRBJ1-1 | TRBV9 | CASSVAVGQTTEAFF
TRBJ1-2 | TRBV20-1 | CSARDARGIYGYTF
TRBJ2-7 | TRBV11-1 | CARSYGTVISEQYF
TRBJ2-5 | TRBV7-9 | CASSLAAGVETQYF
TRBJ2-7 | TRBV14 | CASSNQGFWGDEQYF
TRBJ2-5 | TRBV7-2 | CARTKGGGHGTQYF
TRBJ2-6 | TRBV7-9 | CASRSGTGARSGANVLTF
TRBJ1-2 | TRBV2 | CASSWTGPNYGYTF
TRBJ2-5 | TRBV12-3/TRBV12-4 | CASSRSTQETQYF
TRBJ2-7 | TRBV7-9 | CASSITHPGGSYEQYF
TRBJ2-2 | TRBV10-3 | CAINRVGGTGELFF
TRBJ1-3 | TRBV7-9 | CASSLGVMNSGNTIYF
TRBJ1-1 | TRBV7-2 | CASSLARATEAFF
TRBJ1-5 | TRBV19 | CASSLWTGDHRNYQPQHF
TRBJ1-6 | TRBV7-2 | CASSLLAGDNSPLHF
TRBJ2-7 | TRBV19 | CASSIEGRSYEQYF